A single sample gave rise to the 10 T cell receptor beta chains below, sequenced in a study of blood T cells in healthy people across ages. PCR was performed a second time for about 6 to 11 cycles using a sample-barcoded 5' primer and a J-beta primer mix. TCRdb fed the 5' RACE reads into MiXCR, producing one record per CDR3 protein. The data contain 650,000 to 800,000 distinct CDR3 sequences, roughly 44% of them singletons. Specimen: blood. The receptors were gathered from a man aged 60 to 75 in good health.

The gene calls are TRBV2 and TRBJ2-7; no reliable D call. CDR1 and CDR2 (germline): SNHLY, FYNNEI. Trimming took 10 bases from V and 3 from J, leaving 10 bases between them. The CDR3 is 11 residues long. The CDR3 region is CATSPYYEQYF. CDR3 in DNA: TGTGCCACCTCTCCTTACTACGAGCAGTACTTC.

The chain employs TRBV7-9 and TRBJ2-3, with a weak D call TRBD1 (6 bases). V dropped 3 bases and J dropped 4 bases, with 11 bases sitting between them. Germline lookup yields CDR1 SEHNR and CDR2 FQNEAQ (reference sequence). This CDR3 has 14 residues. In DNA form, the CDR3 reads TGTGCCAGCAGCTTCTCACAGGGCCCAGATACGCAGTATTTT. This encodes CASSFSQGPDTQYF.

This clonotype was seen repeatedly, ten times or more. The chain has TRBV25-1 and TRBJ1-2; D is unclear. V gave up 4 bases and J gave up 0 bases, with 12 bases separating them. This CDR3 spans 15 amino acids. Germline V gives CDR1 MGHDK, CDR2 SYGVNS. CDR3: CASSGVGRANYGYTF. In DNA, the CDR3 is TGTGCCAGCAGTGGTGTAGGCAGAGCTAACTATGGCTACACCTTC.

Turning to this clonotype: One junction end disagrees with the germline gene, perhaps due to a read error. The chain couples TRBV7-9 to TRBJ2-1; D possibly corresponds to TRBD2 (6 bases). CDR3 length: 16 amino acids. From germline, CDR1 is SEHNR and CDR2 FQNEAQ (reference sequence). CDR3 nucleotides: TGTGCCAGCAGCTTAGGGGGAGGCCGTTCCTACAGTGAGCAGTTCTTC. It codes for CASSLGGGRSYSEQFF.

Concerning this clonotype: The junction and the germline gene differ at one end; a read error may be behind it. The genes are TRBV9 and TRBJ2-2; 9 positions match TRBD1. The germline gives CDR1 SGDLS, CDR2 YYNGEE. The CDR3 consists of 15 residues. Here the CDR3 reads CASSVGDRETGEQFF. Written as DNA, the CDR3 is TGTGCCAGCAGCGTAGGGGACAGGGAAACCGGGGAGCAGTTTTTT.

This clonotype turned up a few times. V is TRBV14 and J is TRBJ1-2, with TRBD1 as a possible D gene (6 bases). CDR3 length: 15 amino acids. V was cut by 2 bases and J by 2 bases, with 12 bases left in between. Germline V gives CDR1 SGHDN, CDR2 FVKESK. The CDR3: CASSQFGGWNYGYTF. The DNA for the CDR3 is TGTGCCAGCAGCCAATTTGGGGGCTGGAACTATGGCTACACCTTC.

The chain couples TRBV6-1 to TRBJ2-4; TRBD2 might be the D (5 bases). Matching the DNA end better, TRBJ2-7 makes the J call doubtful. In germline, CDR1 is MNHNS, CDR2 SASEGT. The CDR3 is 13 amino acids. CDR3 residues: CASSTEGRYEQYF. CDR3 in DNA: TGTGCCAGCAGTACCGAGGGCCGTTACGAGCAGTACTTC.

Only a few counts were recorded for this clonotype. The CDR3 protein is CSPGQAYEQYF. In nucleotides, the CDR3 is TGCAGTCCGGGACAGGCCTACGAGCAGTACTTC. The J gene is TRBJ2-7, the V gene TRBV20-1, with 8 bases aligning to TRBD1. The V gene end was trimmed by 8 bases and the J gene end by 2 bases; junction bases not matched to a gene: 2. The CDR3 has 11 amino acids. In germline, CDR1 is DFQATT, CDR2 SNEGSKA (reference sequence).

Comments on this clonotype: With a much larger clone just one base away, this may be a read error. V and J are TRBV11-3 and TRBJ2-4; 7 nucleotides align to TRBD1. The J call may be incorrect, as the DNA end agrees better with TRBJ2-7. Germline V gene sequence: CDR1 SGHNT, CDR2 YENEEA. This CDR3 comprises 13 residues. The chain's CDR3 is CASGFRDSYEQYF. The CDR3 bases are TGTGCCAGCGGCTTTCGGGACAGTTACGAGCAGTACTTC.

The chain links TRBV18 to TRBJ2-4; TRBD2 might be the D (7 bases). Judging by the DNA end, TRBJ2-7 fits better; the J call may be wrong. Germline CDR1 KGHSH, CDR2 LQKENI. This CDR3 spans 14 amino acids. The CDR3 bases are TGTGCCAGCTCACGGGGAGGGGGAGGCTACGAGCAGTACTTC. Protein sequence: CASSRGGGGYEQYF.